Listed below are T cell receptor beta chains from one sample, sequenced in a study of cytomegalovirus exposure and HLA in healthy donors. Sequencing was performed with immunoSEQ multiplex PCR; in TCRdb, only in-frame clones are kept and a portion is missing. The table has 150,000 to 200,000 clones, about 77% seen once. The sample consisted of PBMCs. These receptors were collected from a woman younger than 45 in good health and CMV-seropositive. Each CDR3 is given with its conserved first and last residue. Each record gives: V gene, D gene, J gene, clone size, CDR3 DNA, CDR3 protein. D genes are given only for firm matches. Rows give clone size only sometimes, using once, few, many, or a class for an expanded clone.

TRBV6-1	TRBD1	TRBJ1-2	.	TGTGCCAGCGGGGGACAGGGCCCCTATGGCTACACCTTC	CASGGQGPYGYTF
TRBV5-6	TRBD1	TRBJ1-1	.	TGTGCCAGCAGCACCGGACAGGGGGAGACTGAAGCTTTCTTT	CASSTGQGETEAFF
TRBV5-1	TRBD1	TRBJ2-1	.	TGCGCCAGCAAGGGTCCGGGTGCCCGGGGACAGGGGGTGAGCTCCTACAATGAGCAGTTCTTC	CASKGPGARGQGVSSYNEQFF
TRBV2	TRBD2	TRBJ2-7	.	TGTGCCAGCTTTTCGACTAGCGGAGCAGGAACCTACGAGCAGTACTTC	CASFSTSGAGTYEQYF
TRBV13	.	TRBJ1-4	few	TGTGCCAGCAGCTTCCAGGGAGGTGGTGAAAAACTGTTTTTT	CASSFQGGGEKLFF
TRBV10-3	TRBD1	TRBJ2-7	.	TGTGCCATCAGGGGATCAATACAGGGGGCTCCTTTCTACGAGCAGTACTTC	CAIRGSIQGAPFYEQYF
TRBV7-7	.	TRBJ1-1	.	TGTGCTAGCAGTCTCTGGGAGAACACTGAATCTTTCTTT	CASSLWENTESFF
TRBV6-4	TRBD1	TRBJ1-5	.	TGTGCCAGCAGTGACGATATCTTTTCCGACAGGGGGGAACATCCCCAGCATTTT	CASSDDIFSDRGEHPQHF
TRBV15	.	TRBJ2-3	.	TGTGCCACCAGCAGAGTATTAACCGAGACAGATACGCAGTATTTT	CATSRVLTETDTQYF
TRBV25-1	.	TRBJ2-7	.	TGTGCCAGCAGTGTTTCGTCGGTACAGAGCGAGCAGTACTTC	CASSVSSVQSEQYF
TRBV4-3	TRBD1	TRBJ2-4	.	TGCGCCAGCAGCCCCGCCCGGGACAGGCGAAACATTCAGTACTTC	CASSPARDRRNIQYF
TRBV6-5	TRBD1	TRBJ1-5	few	TGTGCCAGCAGCCGCCTGACAGGGGGTGATCAGCCCCAGCATTTT	CASSRLTGGDQPQHF
TRBV19	TRBD1	TRBJ1-2	.	TGTGCCAGTAGTGCCACGACAGGGTTTACGTATGGCTACACCTTC	CASSATTGFTYGYTF
TRBV7-2	TRBD1	TRBJ1-2	few	TGTGCCAGCAGCTTAGGGGGACAGCATGGCTACACCTTC	CASSLGGQHGYTF
TRBV15	.	TRBJ2-5	.	TGTGCCACCAGCAGAGATCTTGTAAAAACAGGCGGACCCCAAGAGACCCAGTACTTC	CATSRDLVKTGGPQETQYF
TRBV11-3	.	TRBJ2-7	.	TGTGCCAGCAGCTTAGCAGTGACCTACGAGCAGTACTTC	CASSLAVTYEQYF
TRBV2	TRBD1	TRBJ2-7	.	TGTGCCAGCAGGTCCGGGACAGCCTACGAGCAGTACTTC	CASRSGTAYEQYF
TRBV4-1	.	TRBJ2-4	.	TGCGCCAGCAGCCAAGAAGTCCAAGGAGGCATTCAGTACTTC	CASSQEVQGGIQYF
TRBV6-5	.	TRBJ1-2	.	TGTGCCAGCAGTTATAGGGGCAGGGCCTATGGCTACACCTTC	CASSYRGRAYGYTF
TRBV11-2	.	TRBJ1-4	.	TGTGCCAGCAGCACCTGGACAGAACTTATTAATGAAAAACTGTTTTTT	CASSTWTELINEKLFF